This T cell receptor beta chain was captured in a study of T-cell memory formation after mild COVID-19. Study overall: TCR clustering was largely donor specific. Study results and caveats: Mainly CM and EM harbored the contracting CD4+ clones; mainly EMRA harbored the CD8+ ones.

With constant-segment primers, 5'RACE yielded cDNA libraries of TCR alpha and TCR beta that carried sample barcodes and UMIs. A single record per CDR3 protein comes from TCRdb applying MiXCR to the 5' RACE reads. In the table there are 100,000 to 150,000 distinct CDR3 sequences, over 15% of which are singletons. Trimming took off 4 bases at V and 5 bases at J, with 8 bases between the two ends. This CDR3 region has 12 residues. Germline CDR1 LGHNT, CDR2 FRNRAP. This clonotype turned up a few times. Its antigen is currently unknown. The chain uses TRBV12-5 and TRBJ2-5, with unresolved D. Sequenced sample: PBMCs or a T cell subset sorted from them (not recorded which). The sequence came from a man aged 18 to 29 who had mild COVID-19 (a few samples of this study predate the infection). Cell type and time point are not known. DNA for the CDR3: TGTGCTAGTGGTTCGCAAGCTGAGACCCAGTACTTC. It is translated as CASGSQAETQYF. The variable domain in full, completed from reference TRBV12-5 and TRBJ2-5, reads DARVTQTPRHKVTEMGQEVTMRCQPILGHNTVFWYRQTMMQGLELLAYFRNRAPLDDSGMPKDRFSAEMPDATLATLKIQPSEPRDSAVYFCASGSQAETQYFGPGTRLLVL.